The TCR beta chain described here comes from a study of cytomegalovirus exposure and HLA in healthy donors. Regarding the study as a whole: Later analysis showed TCR association rates varying by HLA locus, highest for DRB1 and lowest for HLA-C. Follow-up analysis seemed to connect common viral pathogens with several of the most significant clusters identified. There was a cluster of highly shared sequence variants that was likely a sequencing artifact.

The PCR had 60 Vbeta and 13 Jbeta primers. The repertoire was sequenced with immunoSEQ multiplex PCR; TCRdb's copy has only in-frame clones and lacks some. The sample contains some 130,000 clones, about 68% of which appear only once. Germline CDR1 and CDR2: SGHRS and YFSETQ. The CDR3 is 15 residues long. J gave up 2 bases and V 5 bases, and 8 bases lay outside the gene matches. As concerns this clone: As yet, its antigen is unknown.

Source material: PBMCs. The chain links TRBV5-1 to TRBJ2-3; TRBD2 agrees at 7 bases. This receptor was obtained from a human donor in good health. CDR3 sequence reads: CASRAGRAVTDTQYF. The DNA for the CDR3 is TGCGCCAGCAGAGCGGGGCGGGCAGTCACAGATACGCAGTATTTT.